Listed below are T cell receptor beta chains from one sample, sequenced in a study of control samples from healthy donors and cancer patients. The repertoire was sequenced with immunoSEQ multiplex PCR; TCRdb's copy has only in-frame clones and lacks some. Among 85,000 to 100,000 clones listed, 85% to 95% were seen once. Sequencing was performed on blood. These receptors all come from a man aged 18 to 29 in good health. The CDR3 runs from the conserved cysteine through the conserved F or W. D genes are given only for firm matches. Clone size appears in some rows only: once, few, many, or a class for an expanded clone.

V gene: TRBV19
D gene: TRBD1
clone size: -
J gene: TRBJ1-2
CDR3 protein: CASSSRDRGATANYGYTF
CDR3 DNA: TGTGCCAGTAGTTCACGGGACAGGGGGGCAACAGCTAACTATGGCTACACCTTC

V gene: TRBV30
D gene: -
clone size: -
J gene: TRBJ1-4
CDR3 protein: CAWSVGRVATNEKLFF
CDR3 DNA: TGTGCCTGGAGTGTCGGCAGGGTTGCAACTAATGAAAAACTGTTTTTT

V gene: TRBV4-1
D gene: TRBD1
clone size: -
J gene: TRBJ1-5
CDR3 protein: CASSRTGQGLNQPQHF
CDR3 DNA: TGCGCCAGCAGCAGAACGGGACAGGGACTAAATCAGCCCCAGCATTTT

V gene: TRBV29-1
D gene: -
clone size: -
J gene: TRBJ1-5
CDR3 protein: CSVEVPGVGNQPQHF
CDR3 DNA: TGCAGCGTTGAAGTCCCGGGGGTGGGCAATCAGCCCCAGCATTTT

V gene: TRBV25-1
D gene: -
clone size: -
J gene: TRBJ1-1
CDR3 protein: CASSESTPGTEAFF
CDR3 DNA: TGTGCCAGCAGTGAATCCACCCCGGGCACTGAAGCTTTCTTT

V gene: TRBV30
D gene: -
clone size: -
J gene: TRBJ1-2
CDR3 protein: CAWSVPGWGGYTF
CDR3 DNA: TGTGCCTGGAGTGTACCAGGTTGGGGTGGCTACACCTTC

V gene: TRBV7-8
D gene: -
clone size: -
J gene: TRBJ1-5
CDR3 protein: CASSPETGIRNQPQHF
CDR3 DNA: TGTGCCAGCAGCCCCGAAACAGGGATACGCAATCAGCCCCAGCATTTT

V gene: TRBV6-5
D gene: TRBD2
clone size: -
J gene: TRBJ2-1
CDR3 protein: CASSYSGGPRYEQFF
CDR3 DNA: TGTGCCAGCAGTTACAGCGGGGGGCCCCGCTATGAGCAGTTCTTC

V gene: TRBV7-2
D gene: -
clone size: -
J gene: TRBJ1-5
CDR3 protein: CASSLDPRANQPQHF
CDR3 DNA: TGTGCCAGCAGCTTAGATCCCCGGGCCAATCAGCCCCAGCATTTT

V gene: TRBV2
D gene: TRBD2
clone size: -
J gene: TRBJ2-5
CDR3 protein: CASRGGRTSWETQYF
CDR3 DNA: TGTGCCAGCAGGGGGGGTAGGACTAGCTGGGAGACCCAGTACTTC

V gene: TRBV27
D gene: TRBD1
clone size: -
J gene: TRBJ1-2
CDR3 protein: CASSGRTGTYGYTF
CDR3 DNA: TGTGCCAGCAGTGGCCGGACAGGGACCTATGGCTACACCTTC

V gene: TRBV12-5
D gene: -
clone size: -
J gene: TRBJ2-1
CDR3 protein: CASVTGRGRSYEQFF
CDR3 DNA: TGTGCTAGTGTCACGGGTAGGGGTCGTTCGTATGAGCAGTTCTTC

V gene: TRBV18
D gene: -
clone size: -
J gene: TRBJ2-3
CDR3 protein: CASSPVETDTQYF
CDR3 DNA: TGTGCCAGCTCACCTGTTGAGACAGATACGCAGTATTTT

V gene: TRBV27
D gene: TRBD1
clone size: once
J gene: TRBJ2-6
CDR3 protein: CASSAWGQGPGANVLTF
CDR3 DNA: TGTGCCAGCAGTGCCTGGGGACAGGGGCCCGGGGCCAACGTCCTGACTTTC

V gene: TRBV7-2
D gene: TRBD2
clone size: once
J gene: TRBJ2-7
CDR3 protein: CASSLFSSGAYEQYF
CDR3 DNA: TGTGCCAGCAGCTTATTTAGTAGCGGGGCCTACGAGCAGTACTTC

V gene: TRBV19
D gene: TRBD1
clone size: -
J gene: TRBJ1-6
CDR3 protein: CASSTRDRRNSPLHF
CDR3 DNA: TGTGCCAGTAGTACACGGGACAGGAGAAATTCACCCCTCCACTTT

V gene: TRBV5-6
D gene: TRBD2
clone size: -
J gene: TRBJ2-1
CDR3 protein: CASTALAGVTGYEQFF
CDR3 DNA: TGTGCCAGCACGGCCCTAGCGGGAGTTACCGGGTATGAGCAGTTCTTC

V gene: TRBV6-1
D gene: -
clone size: -
J gene: TRBJ1-5
CDR3 protein: CASSEGMPQHF
CDR3 DNA: TGTGCCAGCAGTGAAGGGATGCCCCAGCATTTT

V gene: TRBV3-1/TRBV3-2
D gene: -
clone size: -
J gene: TRBJ2-7
CDR3 protein: CASSRGGATYEQYF
CDR3 DNA: TGTGCCAGCAGCCGGGGGGGCGCGACCTACGAGCAGTACTTC

V gene: TRBV6-5
D gene: -
clone size: once
J gene: TRBJ1-5
CDR3 protein: CASSYTRGNQPQHF
CDR3 DNA: TGTGCCAGCAGTTATACTAGGGGGAATCAGCCCCAGCATTTT

V gene: TRBV7-9
D gene: TRBD1
clone size: -
J gene: TRBJ1-2
CDR3 protein: CASRLDRGRGHGYTF
CDR3 DNA: TGTGCCAGCAGACTAGACAGGGGACGAGGGCATGGCTACACCTTC

V gene: TRBV5-1
D gene: -
clone size: -
J gene: TRBJ1-4
CDR3 protein: CASSVGLSGEKLFF
CDR3 DNA: TGCGCCAGCAGCGTGGGGCTTTCGGGTGAAAAACTGTTTTTT

V gene: TRBV9
D gene: -
clone size: -
J gene: TRBJ2-7
CDR3 protein: CASSVGTRSPYEQYF
CDR3 DNA: TGTGCCAGCAGCGTAGGGACAAGGAGCCCCTACGAGCAGTACTTC

V gene: TRBV30
D gene: -
clone size: -
J gene: TRBJ1-6
CDR3 protein: CAWSDLGGSPLHF
CDR3 DNA: TGTGCCTGGAGTGATTTGGGGGGATCACCCCTCCACTTT

V gene: TRBV16
D gene: -
clone size: -
J gene: TRBJ1-1
CDR3 protein: CASSPGGGTEAFF
CDR3 DNA: TGTGCCAGCAGCCCCGGGGGAGGCACTGAAGCTTTCTTT

V gene: TRBV14
D gene: TRBD1
clone size: -
J gene: TRBJ2-1
CDR3 protein: CASSQVDRVFKGQFF
CDR3 DNA: TGTGCCAGCAGCCAAGTAGACAGGGTTTTTAAAGGGCAGTTCTTC

V gene: TRBV14
D gene: -
clone size: -
J gene: TRBJ1-2
CDR3 protein: CASSQDPGDTYGYTF
CDR3 DNA: TGTGCCAGCAGCCAAGATCCGGGAGATACCTATGGCTACACCTTC

V gene: TRBV2
D gene: -
clone size: -
J gene: TRBJ2-6
CDR3 protein: CASSVGSGANVLTF
CDR3 DNA: TGTGCCAGCAGTGTGGGGTCTGGGGCCAACGTCCTGACTTTC

V gene: TRBV7-6
D gene: -
clone size: -
J gene: TRBJ2-2
CDR3 protein: CASSSLFVTGIANTGELFF
CDR3 DNA: TGTGCCAGCAGCTCCCTGTTTGTCACGGGGATCGCGAACACCGGGGAGCTGTTTTTT

V gene: TRBV30
D gene: TRBD1
clone size: -
J gene: TRBJ2-2
CDR3 protein: CAWSKTGDGELFF
CDR3 DNA: TGTGCCTGGAGTAAGACAGGGGACGGGGAGCTGTTTTTT

V gene: TRBV18
D gene: -
clone size: -
J gene: TRBJ1-1
CDR3 protein: CASSQQRMNTEAFF
CDR3 DNA: TGTGCCAGCTCACAGCAGAGAATGAACACTGAAGCTTTCTTT

V gene: TRBV29-1
D gene: -
clone size: -
J gene: TRBJ1-1
CDR3 protein: CSVEDRGGGGNTEAFF
CDR3 DNA: TGCAGCGTTGAAGATCGGGGAGGAGGGGGGAACACTGAAGCTTTCTTT